The rows below give T cell receptor beta chains drawn from one sample of a study of blood T cell repertoires in COVID-19. Profiling relied on immunoSEQ multiplex PCR, and the TCRdb table lists in-frame clones only, not all of them. The sample comprises 250,000 to 300,000 clones, approximately 90% of which are singletons, and 15% to 18% rests with the top ten. Sequenced: PBMCs or T cells enriched from blood (not recorded which). Receptors were obtained from a man aged 18-30 years who had recovered from COVID-19. Each CDR3 is given with its conserved first and last residue. D genes are given only for firm matches. Not all rows give a size; the values are once, few, many and, for expanded clones, a class.

NA	NA	TRBV7-9	TRBJ1-3	TGTGCCAGCAGCTTTAAAGGGGCGGGAAACACCATATATTTT	CASSFKGAGNTIYF
NA	NA	TRBV5-4	TRBJ2-5	TGTGCCAGCAGCTTAGACAGGTCTGCAATCGAGACCCAGTACTTC	CASSLDRSAIETQYF
NA	NA	TRBV6-4	TRBJ2-5	TGTGCCAGCAGTGACAAGAATGGGGCAGTAGAAGAGACCCAGTACTTC	CASSDKNGAVEETQYF
NA	NA	TRBV7-8	TRBJ2-7	TGTGCCAGCAGCTTAGCGAGACAAGGGGTCGGCTACGAGCAGTACTTC	CASSLARQGVGYEQYF
NA	NA	TRBV2	TRBJ2-7	TGTGCCAGCAGGAGGGCCGCAGGCCAACCCTACGAGCAGTACTTC	CASRRAAGQPYEQYF
few	NA	TRBV5-5	TRBJ1-5	TGTGCCAGCAGCTTGGATTTGGTGGCAGGGCGCAATCAGCCCCAGCATTTT	CASSLDLVAGRNQPQHF
NA	NA	TRBV19	TRBJ2-2	TGTGCCAGTAGTCCCGGGACCGGGGAGCTGTTTTTT	CASSPGTGELFF
NA	NA	TRBV28	TRBJ2-7	TGTGCCAGCAGTTTAGGGGGGGGCCCCTCCTACGAGCAGTACTTC	CASSLGGGPSYEQYF
NA	NA	TRBV6-5	TRBJ1-2	TGTGCCAGCAGTTCCGGGATAATTTACTATGGCTACACCTTC	CASSSGIIYYGYTF
NA	NA	TRBV9	TRBJ2-2	TGTGCCAGCAGCCCCTCAGGGGTTCCCGGGGAGCTGTTTTTT	CASSPSGVPGELFF
NA	NA	TRBV7-7	TRBJ2-1	TGTGCTAGCAGCTTAGGGGTAGCGGAAAATTTGGTTAATGAGCAGTTCTTC	CASSLGVAENLVNEQFF
NA	TRBD2	TRBV19	TRBJ2-1	TGTGCCAGTAGTCCCCTCCCGGGAGGCTACAATGAGCAGTTCTTC	CASSPLPGGYNEQFF
NA	NA	TRBV12-5	TRBJ2-1	TGTGCTAGTGGTTCGATACAGCAGAATGAGCAGTTCTTC	CASGSIQQNEQFF
few	NA	TRBV12-3/TRBV12-4	TRBJ1-2	TGTGCCAGCAGTCCGGGAGTAGGCTATGGCTACACCTTC	CASSPGVGYGYTF
NA	TRBD1	TRBV6-5	TRBJ2-5	TGTGCCAGCAGGCTGGGACAGGGGGTCCGTGAGACCCAGTACTTC	CASRLGQGVRETQYF
NA	TRBD1	TRBV3-1/TRBV3-2	TRBJ1-6	TGTGCCAGCAGCTTGGGACAGGGGAATTCACCCCTCCACTTT	CASSLGQGNSPLHF
NA	NA	TRBV7-9	TRBJ2-4	TGTGCCAGCAGCTCCGAGGGGGTTGCCAAAAACATTCAGTACTTC	CASSSEGVAKNIQYF
NA	NA	TRBV19	TRBJ1-1	TGTGCCAGTAAACATGGCGGGTTCACTGAAGCTTTCTTT	CASKHGGFTEAFF
NA	TRBD2	TRBV7-6	TRBJ2-1	TGTGCCAGCAGCTCTCCTAGCGGTAACAATGAGCAGTTCTTC	CASSSPSGNNEQFF
NA	TRBD2	TRBV12-3/TRBV12-4	TRBJ2-1	TGTGCCAGCAGTTTACTAGCGGGCAATGAGCAGTTCTTC	CASSLLAGNEQFF
NA	TRBD2	TRBV30	TRBJ2-1	TGTGCCTGGAGTGTAAGACTAGCGGGAGGGGGGCAGTTCTTC	CAWSVRLAGGGQFF
NA	TRBD2	TRBV7-3	TRBJ2-2	TGTGCCAGCAGCCCCGTCCCTAGCGGGAGTGCCGGGGAGCTGTTTTTT	CASSPVPSGSAGELFF
NA	TRBD1	TRBV5-1	TRBJ1-1	TGCGCCAGCAGCTTGGACACGGGACAGGGATGGGGCACTGAAGCTTTCTTT	CASSLDTGQGWGTEAFF
NA	TRBD1	TRBV4-2	TRBJ1-1	TGTGCCAGCAGCCAAGATCCCGGACAGGGGGGTACTGAAGCTTTCTTT	CASSQDPGQGGTEAFF
NA	NA	TRBV30	TRBJ1-2	TGTGCCTGGAGCGGGATTGGCTACACCTTC	CAWSGIGYTF
NA	TRBD1	TRBV7-6	TRBJ1-5	TGTGCCAGCAGCAAAGACAGGGATAGCAATCAGCCCCAGCATTTT	CASSKDRDSNQPQHF
NA	NA	TRBV6-1	TRBJ2-3	TGTGCCAGCAGTGAGGGCCACCCGGCAGATACGCAGTATTTT	CASSEGHPADTQYF
NA	NA	TRBV11-3	TRBJ2-3	TGTGCCAGCAGCTTGCACAGCCGGGGTTCAGATACGCAGTATTTT	CASSLHSRGSDTQYF
NA	TRBD2	TRBV19	TRBJ2-2	TGTGCCAGTAGGTTGCTGAGCGGGAGTCGGACCGGGGAGCTGTTTTTT	CASRLLSGSRTGELFF
NA	NA	TRBV29-1	TRBJ2-7	TGCAGCGTTGGGACAGACTACGAGCAGTACTTC	CSVGTDYEQYF
NA	NA	TRBV30	TRBJ2-7	TGTGCCTGGAGTGTGGGAGGACCTTACGAGCAGTACTTC	CAWSVGGPYEQYF
NA	NA	TRBV3-1/TRBV3-2	TRBJ2-2	TGTGCCAGCAGCTTGACTTCGACCGGGGAGCTGTTTTTT	CASSLTSTGELFF
NA	NA	TRBV28	TRBJ2-7	TGTGCCAGCAGTTTATCCCCCGGACTCCTGGAAGGCGAGCAGTACTTC	CASSLSPGLLEGEQYF
NA	NA	TRBV12-5	TRBJ2-5	TGTGCTAGTGGTTTGGTTACCTCCGGGACTTCATACGAGACCCAGTACTTC	CASGLVTSGTSYETQYF
NA	NA	TRBV19	TRBJ2-2	TGTGCCAGTACCCCGACAGTAAACACCGGGGAGCTGTTTTTT	CASTPTVNTGELFF
NA	TRBD2	TRBV5-6	TRBJ2-7	TGTGCCAGCAGCTTCGGACTAGCGGGAATCATCTACGAGCAGTACTTC	CASSFGLAGIIYEQYF
NA	NA	TRBV4-2	TRBJ2-7	TGTGCCAGCAGCCAAGGGCGGGGGCGCGAGCAGTACTTC	CASSQGRGREQYF
NA	NA	TRBV18	TRBJ1-3	TGTGCCAGCTCACCACCGGGACATCAGATTTCTGGAAACACCATATATTTT	CASSPPGHQISGNTIYF
once	NA	TRBV14	TRBJ2-7	TGTGCCAGCAAAAAAATCGCGAGGGTTGATGGCTACGAGCAGTACTTC	CASKKIARVDGYEQYF
NA	NA	TRBV6-1	TRBJ1-3	TGTGCCAGCAGTGACGGACAGATTTTCTCTGGAAACACCATATATTTT	CASSDGQIFSGNTIYF
NA	NA	TRBV6-5	TRBJ2-3	TGTGCCAGCAGTTACTCCCCTTTCGGAGCCATTACGCAGTATTTT	CASSYSPFGAITQYF
NA	NA	TRBV11-3	TRBJ2-5	TGTGCCAGCAGCGCGTTTTCGCTAGCAGGGGCGGCGACCCAGTACTTC	CASSAFSLAGAATQYF
NA	TRBD1	TRBV27	TRBJ2-7	TGTGCCAGCAGTTTGGGGACAGGGGGCAGGTACGAGCAGTACTTC	CASSLGTGGRYEQYF
NA	TRBD1	TRBV29-1	TRBJ2-5	TGCAGCGGTGGTGGAGGACAGGGGGCAGAGACCCAGTACTTC	CSGGGGQGAETQYF
NA	TRBD1	TRBV4-1	TRBJ2-1	TGCGCCAGCAGCCAAGGACAGGGGTCCTACTACAATGAGCAGTTCTTC	CASSQGQGSYYNEQFF
NA	TRBD2	TRBV5-1	TRBJ2-3	TGCGCCAGCAGCTTGGCCTTAGCGGGGGGTTTAGATACGCAGTATTTT	CASSLALAGGLDTQYF
NA	NA	TRBV3-1/TRBV3-2	TRBJ1-4	TGTGCCAGCAGCCAAGGGGCGGCAGGGGTCTGGGAAAAACTGTTTTTT	CASSQGAAGVWEKLFF
NA	TRBD2	TRBV27	TRBJ2-7	TGTGCCAGCAGTGAGCGGGGGAGCGGGCCTTCCTACGAGCAGTACTTC	CASSERGSGPSYEQYF
NA	TRBD2	TRBV6-5	TRBJ2-1	TGTGCCAGCCTTCCCGGGGGGGCTGGCAATGAGCAGTTCTTC	CASLPGGAGNEQFF